Described below is a single T cell receptor (beta chain) sequence and its context. As yet, its antigen is unknown. This sample is part of a study of OX40 agonist ivuxolimab in advanced cancers. About the study: Treatment of patients was with ivuxolimab, an agonistic anti-OX40 (CD134) antibody. Patients got intravenous ivuxolimab at 0.01 to 10 mg/kg every 2 weeks. Study-level findings and limits: Low clonal expansion, among the lowest seen, marked partial responders at 0.1-3.0 mg/kg.

Profiling relied on immunoSEQ multiplex PCR, and the TCRdb table lists in-frame clones only, not all of them. The sample has 76,000 or so clones, over 90% seen once. The material was CD4+ or CD8+ T cells sorted from blood, obtained in a trial of the OX40 agonist ivuxolimab. This sequence was found in an adult with an advanced solid tumor such as melanoma, head and neck, liver or kidney cancer.

The DNA of the CDR3 is TGCGCCAGCAGCCCTATTCCTGCGGTCTCCTACAATGAGCAGTTCTTC. Translation gives CASSPIPAVSYNEQFF. The chain links TRBV5-1 to TRBJ2-1; D gene uncertain. The CDR3 totals 16 residues. From germline, CDR1 is SGHRS and CDR2 YFSETQ. Trimming removed 4 bases at V and 0 bases at J, with 14 bases between.